This TCR beta chain was observed in a study of T cell responses to AZD1222 COVID-19 vaccine. As for the study in general: Second-dose intervals of approximately 4 or approximately 12 weeks were pooled.

With regard to this clone: Its target is not known. This same CDR3 is encoded by further DNA sequences in the sample.

Trimming cost V 0 bases and J 5 bases, with 13 bases left between them. CDR3 length: 14 residues. The germline CDR1 and CDR2 sequences are SQVTM and ANQGSEA. Overall study results and limits: Targeting of unmutated variant regions was reportedly seen in nearly half of spike-specific TCRs. Vaccine-associated CD4 TCRs spanned spike, dominant at 160-218 and 743-854.

Generated by immunoSEQ multiplex PCR, the TCRdb table keeps only in-frame clones and is missing some. The repertoire holds 100,000 or so clones, with around 90% as singletons. The source material was peripheral blood, sampled on day 0 of AZD1222 vaccination. This clonotype was obtained from an adult in good health. The chain employs TRBV29-1 and TRBJ1-2, with D perhaps TRBD1 (6 bases). The CDR3 bases are TGCAGCGTTGAAGACCCGGACAGAGGATATGGCTACACCTTC. As protein: CSVEDPDRGYGYTF.